These T cell receptor beta chains were read from a single sample in a study of blood T cell repertoires in COVID-19. Some clones are missing from TCRdb's copy, which holds only in-frame ones; the method was immunoSEQ multiplex PCR. Counted here are about 140,000 clones, about 72% occurring once; the ten biggest clones make up 11%. The sample taken for sequencing was peripheral blood. These receptors were obtained from a man between 60 and 75 years old who had recovered from COVID-19. Each CDR3 is given with its conserved first and last residue. Each record gives: clone size, J gene, D gene, V gene, CDR3 protein, CDR3 DNA. The D gene is left open where the match is weak. Clone sizes are given selectively: once, few, many, or a class where the clone is expanded.

.	TRBJ1-2	.	TRBV29-1	CSVEGSGEGGYTF	TGCAGCGTTGAAGGCTCAGGGGAGGGTGGCTACACCTTC
.	TRBJ2-7	.	TRBV7-2	CASSLGGGTGNYEQYF	TGTGCCAGCAGCTTAGGGGGGGGTACAGGGAACTACGAGCAGTACTTC
few	TRBJ2-1	.	TRBV10-3	CAISARGDPTGQFF	TGTGCCATCAGTGCCCGCGGGGACCCCACCGGGCAGTTCTTC
.	TRBJ2-3	TRBD2	TRBV28	CASSPPGAGVSDTQYF	TGTGCCAGCAGTCCCCCGGGAGCGGGAGTTTCGGATACGCAGTATTTT
.	TRBJ1-1	TRBD1	TRBV3-1/TRBV3-2	CASSQPYRGQDTEAFF	TGTGCCAGCAGCCAACCATACAGGGGGCAAGACACTGAAGCTTTCTTT
.	TRBJ2-1	.	TRBV4-3	CASSQDLGSYNEQFF	TGCGCCAGCAGCCAAGATCTGGGGAGCTACAATGAGCAGTTCTTC
.	TRBJ2-3	.	TRBV6-5	CASRISSGTDTQYF	TGTGCCAGCAGAATCTCATCAGGCACAGATACGCAGTATTTT
.	TRBJ2-1	.	TRBV5-6	CASSLLGTDSSYNEQFF	TGTGCCAGCAGCTTACTCGGGACGGACAGCTCCTACAATGAGCAGTTCTTC
few	TRBJ1-1	TRBD1	TRBV6-2/TRBV6-3	CASSGRQGATEAFF	TGTGCCAGCAGCGGAAGACAGGGGGCGACTGAAGCTTTCTTT
.	TRBJ2-2	TRBD1	TRBV5-6	CASSLVMDRQSGELFF	TGTGCCAGCAGCTTGGTAATGGACAGGCAAAGCGGGGAGCTGTTTTTT
.	TRBJ1-1	TRBD1	TRBV5-6	CASSLRGLDTEAFF	TGTGCCAGCAGCTTGAGGGGGCTAGACACTGAAGCTTTCTTT
.	TRBJ2-2	.	TRBV3-1/TRBV3-2	CASTSRGAGELFF	TGTGCCAGCACCTCCAGGGGGGCCGGGGAGCTGTTTTTT
.	TRBJ2-1	TRBD1	TRBV27	CASSLIVSIGQGTHEQFF	TGTGCCAGCAGTTTAATTGTCAGTATCGGACAGGGGACGCATGAGCAGTTCTTC
few	TRBJ2-1	.	TRBV3-1/TRBV3-2	CASSRTGNEQFF	TGTGCCAGCAGCCGGACTGGGAATGAGCAGTTCTTC
.	TRBJ2-2	TRBD2	TRBV2	CASSGSGGVTGELFF	TGTGCCAGCAGTGGTAGCGGGGGGGTCACCGGGGAGCTGTTTTTT
once	TRBJ2-1	.	TRBV19	CASSINSRLNNEQFF	TGTGCCAGTAGTATAAACAGTCGGCTTAACAATGAGCAGTTCTTC
.	TRBJ2-2	.	TRBV30	CAWSGNLNTGELFF	TGTGCCTGGAGTGGTAACTTGAACACCGGGGAGCTGTTTTTT
.	TRBJ2-1	.	TRBV6-4	CASSPEGYSYNEQFF	TGTGCCAGCAGTCCGGAGGGTTACTCCTACAATGAGCAGTTCTTC
.	TRBJ2-4	TRBD1	TRBV6-6	CASSYSRDRGDIQYF	TGTGCCAGCAGTTACTCGAGAGACAGGGGTGACATTCAGTACTTC
.	TRBJ2-2	.	TRBV6-4	CASSVRQGGTGELFF	TGTGCCAGCAGTGTAAGACAGGGAGGAACCGGGGAGCTGTTTTTT
.	TRBJ2-3	TRBD2	TRBV7-2	CASSSAGGLKHTQYF	TGTGCCAGCAGCTCAGCGGGGGGGCTTAAGCATACGCAGTATTTT
.	TRBJ1-2	.	TRBV19	CASSLRGSYGYTF	TGTGCCAGTAGTTTGCGGGGCAGCTATGGCTACACCTTC
few	TRBJ2-3	TRBD2	TRBV6-1	CASSESLAGSTDTQYF	TGTGCCAGCAGTGAAAGTCTAGCGGGGAGCACAGATACGCAGTATTTT
.	TRBJ1-6	.	TRBV11-3	CASSDNHGSPLHF	TGTGCCAGCAGCGACAACCACGGATCACCCCTCCACTTT
.	TRBJ2-7	TRBD1	TRBV6-6	CASSYGDRTPRSHF	TGTGCCAGCAGTTACGGGGACAGGACCCCGCGATCACACTTC
.	TRBJ1-1	TRBD1	TRBV7-3	CASSLVRDREAFF	TGTGCCAGCAGCCTAGTAAGGGACAGGGAAGCTTTCTTT
.	TRBJ2-1	TRBD2	TRBV5-1	CATPSVQWQGGLAVYNEQFF	TGCGCCACCCCAAGCGTCCAATGGCAGGGAGGACTAGCGGTTTACAATGAGCAGTTCTTC
.	TRBJ2-3	TRBD2	TRBV27	CASSSSGGPGDTQYF	TGTGCCAGCAGTTCCTCGGGGGGACCTGGGGATACGCAGTATTTT
.	TRBJ1-5	.	TRBV19	CASSRTYGGGNQPQHF	TGTGCCAGTAGCCGAACTTACGGGGGGGGCAATCAGCCCCAGCATTTT
.	TRBJ2-1	TRBD2	TRBV19	CASGGAGGEQFF	TGTGCCAGCGGGGGGGCCGGCGGTGAGCAGTTCTTC
.	TRBJ2-7	TRBD1	TRBV18	CASSTSDRGYEQYF	TGTGCCAGCTCCACCTCCGACAGGGGCTACGAGCAGTACTTC
.	TRBJ1-5	.	TRBV5-6	CASSYGRVAGQPQHF	TGTGCCAGCAGTTATGGCAGGGTGGCCGGGCAGCCCCAGCATTTT
.	TRBJ2-7	.	TRBV6-2/TRBV6-3	CASSDPGGLGRYEQYF	TGTGCCAGCAGTGATCCAGGGGGACTTGGGAGATACGAGCAGTACTTC
.	TRBJ1-1	.	TRBV18	CASSPPEQLNTEAFF	TGTGCCAGCTCACCACCGGAACAGTTGAACACTGAAGCTTTCTTT
.	TRBJ1-2	TRBD1	TRBV25-1	CASCPRDRDGYTF	TGTGCCAGCTGCCCCCGGGACAGAGATGGCTACACCTTC
.	TRBJ2-7	.	TRBV11-3	CASSSRRSLDSKYEQYF	TGTGCCAGCAGCTCTAGAAGATCCTTAGACAGTAAATACGAGCAGTACTTC
.	TRBJ1-5	.	TRBV7-8	CASNQQGTNQPQHF	TGTGCCAGCAACCAACAGGGCACCAATCAGCCCCAGCATTTT
few	TRBJ2-3	TRBD1	TRBV4-1	CASSQARQGASTDTQYF	TGCGCCAGCAGCCAAGCCCGACAGGGGGCTAGCACAGATACGCAGTATTTT
.	TRBJ2-5	TRBD2	TRBV7-3	CASSPQGLAGVETQYF	TGTGCCAGCAGCCCCCAGGGACTAGCGGGGGTTGAGACCCAGTACTTC
.	TRBJ1-6	.	TRBV5-1	CASSREQNQNSPLHF	TGCGCCAGCAGTCGGGAACAGAACCAAAATTCACCCCTCCACTTT
.	TRBJ2-3	.	TRBV9	CASSAGHPTDTQYF	TGTGCCAGCAGCGCCGGTCATCCCACAGATACGCAGTATTTT
.	TRBJ1-2	.	TRBV27	CASSAGGTNYGYTF	TGTGCCAGCAGCGCCGGGGGGACTAACTATGGCTACACCTTC
.	TRBJ1-4	TRBD1	TRBV25-1	CAARDSSTNEKLFF	TGTGCCGCCCGGGACAGCTCAACTAATGAAAAACTGTTTTTT
.	TRBJ2-5	.	TRBV7-9	CASSSRLPQETQYF	TGTGCCAGCAGCTCCCGGTTGCCTCAAGAGACCCAGTACTTC
few	TRBJ2-7	.	TRBV4-1	CASSQGPVYEQYF	TGCGCCAGCAGCCAAGGTCCGGTCTACGAGCAGTACTTC
.	TRBJ2-2	TRBD1	TRBV11-3	CASSSSGQRTGELFF	TGTGCCAGCAGCTCGTCGGGACAGCGCACCGGGGAGCTGTTTTTT
.	TRBJ2-1	.	TRBV7-9	CASSSTSQEVNQQFF	TGTGCCAGCAGCTCTACTAGTCAGGAGGTAAACCAGCAGTTCTTC
once	TRBJ1-3	.	TRBV5-8	CASSFRRSGNTIYF	TGTGCCAGCAGCTTTCGTCGGTCTGGAAACACCATATATTTT
.	TRBJ2-1	TRBD2	TRBV5-6	CASRRLAGRYNEQFF	TGTGCCAGCAGGCGACTAGCGGGACGTTACAATGAGCAGTTCTTC
.	TRBJ2-3	TRBD2	TRBV30	CAWRTSGRRRDTQYF	TGTGCCTGGAGGACAAGCGGGAGAAGGAGAGATACGCAGTATTTT
.	TRBJ2-2	.	TRBV11-2	CASSSWTVNTGELFF	TGTGCCAGCAGCTCCTGGACAGTTAACACCGGGGAGCTGTTTTTT
few	TRBJ1-6	.	TRBV5-1	CASSKDSNSPLHF	TGCGCCAGCAGCAAGGACAGCAATTCACCCCTCCACTTT
.	TRBJ2-1	.	TRBV7-2	CASSTEGPGEPYNEQFF	TGTGCCAGCAGCACAGAGGGTCCGGGAGAACCCTACAATGAGCAGTTCTTC